This TCR beta chain was sequenced for a study of T cells in Graves' hyperthyroidism and ophthalmopathy. TCR beta CDR3 regions were amplified from RNA. A set of HTBI primers served as the primers for a first-round RT-PCR of the TCR CDR3. MiXCR, run by TCRdb on the multiplex PCR reads, gives a single entry per CDR3 protein. The table lists 750,000 to 950,000 distinct CDR3 sequences, over 35% of them singletons. Every diagnosis used clinical symptoms, serum thyroxine and TRAb, thyroid ultrasound and orbital computed tomography. J lost 0 bases, V lost 3 bases, and 5 bases had no gene match. Germline V CDR1 and CDR2: LNHDA, SQIVND (reference sequence). The CDR3 is made up of 16 amino acids.

The V and J genes are TRBV19 and TRBJ1-5, with 7 bases aligning to TRBD1. The receptor's source is a man between 18 and 29 years old with Graves' hyperthyroidism. Sequencing was carried out using blood. CDR3 in amino acids: CASSIRDSYSNQPQHF. The CDR3 DNA reads TGTGCCAGTAGTATCCGGGACAGTTATAGCAATCAGCCCCAGCATTTT. Full variable domain (rest looked up from reference TRBV19 and TRBJ1-5): DGGITQSPKYLFRKEGQNVTLSCEQNLNHDAMYWYRQDPGQGLRLIYYSQIVNDFQKGDIAEGYSVSREKKESFPLTVTSAQKNPTAFYLCASSIRDSYSNQPQHFGDGTRLSIL.